Listed below are T cell receptor beta chains from one sample, sequenced in a study of cytomegalovirus exposure and HLA in healthy donors. Data came from immunoSEQ multiplex PCR; TCRdb stores just in-frame clones and leaves some out. This sample has roughly 160,000 clones, with around 80% found just once. The material sequenced was PBMCs. These receptors came from a woman in her forties or fifties in good health and CMV-seropositive. Each CDR3 is given with its conserved first and last residue. The D gene is left open where the match is weak. Some rows mark clone size as missing; the rest say once, few, many or name a class of expanded clone.

cdr3_aa cdr3_nt v_call clone_size j_call d_call
CASSPIYPSYEQYF TGTGCCAGCAGCCCGATATACCCCAGCTACGAGCAGTACTTC TRBV7-8 once TRBJ2-7 -
CASSQSRGTEQYF TGTGCCAGCAGCCAAAGCCGGGGGACCGAGCAGTACTTC TRBV13 - TRBJ2-7 -
CASSLTSGRSVFYEQYF TGTGCCAGCTCCCTCACCAGCGGGAGGAGTGTGTTCTACGAGCAGTACTTC TRBV18 few TRBJ2-7 TRBD2
CASRSSTNNEQFF TGTGCCAGCCGTTCCTCCACAAACAATGAGCAGTTCTTC TRBV11-3 - TRBJ2-1 -
CASSPSPGTGKGENYGYTF TGTGCCAGCTCACCTAGCCCTGGGACAGGGAAGGGGGAGAACTATGGCTACACCTTC TRBV18 - TRBJ1-2 TRBD1
CSVLMNTEAFF TGCAGCGTTTTAATGAACACTGAAGCTTTCTTT TRBV29-1 - TRBJ1-1 -
CASSQDSRPGRGYTF TGCGCCAGCAGCCAAGACAGCAGGCCCGGGAGGGGCTACACCTTC TRBV4-3 - TRBJ1-2 -
CASSYGAENTEAFF TGTGCCAGCAGTTACGGGGCGGAGAACACTGAAGCTTTCTTT TRBV6-6 - TRBJ1-1 -
CASSFRGSGGELFF TGTGCCAGCAGCTTCAGAGGGTCTGGCGGGGAGCTGTTTTTT TRBV7-2 - TRBJ2-2 -
CASSLNRGQQYF TGTGCCAGCAGCTTAAACAGGGGCCAGCAGTACTTC TRBV7-3 - TRBJ2-7 TRBD1
CASRGVVPYEQYF TGTGCCAGCAGGGGAGTGGTTCCCTACGAGCAGTACTTC TRBV6-1 - TRBJ2-7 -
CASSPTGANYGYTF TGTGCCAGCAGCCCGACCGGAGCTAACTATGGCTACACCTTC TRBV7-9 - TRBJ1-2 -
CASSLSSGAGNYNEQFF TGTGCCAGCAGTTTATCTTCAGGAGCGGGAAACTACAATGAGCAGTTCTTC TRBV28 - TRBJ2-1 TRBD2
CASSPGQGLTYNSPLHF TGTGCCAGCAGCCCGGGACAGGGACTAACCTATAATTCACCCCTCCACTTT TRBV5-4 - TRBJ1-6 TRBD1
CASSRQGPSGNTIYF TGCGCCAGCAGCCGACAGGGCCCCTCTGGAAACACCATATATTTT TRBV5-1 - TRBJ1-3 TRBD1
CASSQVSWQKNEKLFF TGTGCCAGCAGCCAAGTAAGTTGGCAGAAAAATGAAAAACTGTTTTTT TRBV14 - TRBJ1-4 -
CASSLDMNTEAFF TGTGCCAGCAGTTTGGACATGAACACTGAAGCTTTCTTT TRBV7-9 - TRBJ1-1 -
CASSLAVSGNTGELFF TGCGCCAGCAGCTTGGCCGTTTCAGGAAACACCGGGGAGCTGTTTTTT TRBV5-1 - TRBJ2-2 -
CASSLADISYEQYF TGTGCCAGCAGCTTAGCCGACATTTCCTACGAGCAGTACTTC TRBV11-2 - TRBJ2-7 -
CASSLAAGHTIF TGTGCCAGCAGCTTGGCGGCAGGACACACAATCTTT TRBV5-4 - TRBJ1-1 -
CAWYVQEQYF TGTGCCTGGTACGTGCAGGAGCAGTACTTC TRBV30 - TRBJ2-7 -
CASSLAGLGGNIQYF TGTGCCAGCAGCTTGGCGGGACTGGGAGGCAACATTCAGTACTTC TRBV5-4 - TRBJ2-4 -
CASSFQGTNEKLFF TGCGCCAGCAGTTTCCAGGGGACAAATGAAAAACTGTTTTTT TRBV5-1 - TRBJ1-4 -
CASSYGGRAYTDTQYF TGTGCCAGCAGTTACGGTGGGAGGGCCTATACAGACACGCAGTATTTT TRBV6-6 - TRBJ2-3 TRBD2
CASSLAGQGAFTEAFF TGCGCCAGCAGCTTGGCCGGACAGGGGGCATTCACTGAAGCTTTCTTT TRBV5-1 - TRBJ1-1 TRBD1
CASILDRGFGTQYF TGTGCCAGCATACTGGACAGGGGGTTTGGGACCCAGTACTTC TRBV7-9 - TRBJ2-5 TRBD1
CASSTGDTDTQYF TGTGCCAGCTCTACGGGGGACACAGATACGCAGTATTTT TRBV19 - TRBJ2-3 -
CASSTRTSGGSSYNEQFF TGTGCCAGTAGTACACGGACTAGCGGGGGAAGCTCCTACAATGAGCAGTTCTTC TRBV19 - TRBJ2-1 TRBD2
CASSLESQGVVHEQYF TGTGCCAGCAGCTTAGAGAGTCAGGGCGTTGTCCACGAGCAGTACTTC TRBV11-2 - TRBJ2-7 -
CASSSQGFSNQPQHF TGTGCCAGCAGCTCCCAGGGATTTAGCAATCAGCCCCAGCATTTT TRBV9 - TRBJ1-5 -
CASRLTGGYGYTF TGTGCCAGCAGGCTGACAGGGGGTTATGGCTACACCTTC TRBV28 - TRBJ1-2 TRBD1
CASSRQGDNSPLHF TGTGCCAGCAGTAGACAGGGGGATAATTCACCCCTCCACTTT TRBV6-1 - TRBJ1-6 TRBD1
CASSLKRGGEMEQYF TGCGCCAGCAGTCTAAAGCGGGGGGGCGAAATGGAGCAGTACTTC TRBV4-1 - TRBJ2-7 TRBD2
CASSRAGGPNSPLHF TGTGCCAGCAGTAGGGCAGGGGGCCCCAATTCACCCCTCCACTTT TRBV6-1 once TRBJ1-6 TRBD1
CASSRRTGASYEQYF TGTGCCAGCAGTCGACGGACAGGCGCCTCCTACGAGCAGTACTTC TRBV6-5 - TRBJ2-7 TRBD1
CASSLGLDTQYF TGTGCCAGCAGCTTAGGGCTCGATACGCAGTATTTT TRBV7-2 - TRBJ2-3 -
CASSEHRGRGANVLTF TGTGCCAGCAGTGAGCACAGGGGGCGAGGGGCCAACGTCCTGACTTTC TRBV2 once TRBJ2-6 TRBD1
CASSTTGLYEQYF TGTGCCAGTAGTACGACAGGGCTCTACGAGCAGTACTTC TRBV19 - TRBJ2-7 TRBD1
CASSSGQNYGYTF TGTGCCAGCAGCTCCGGACAGAACTATGGCTACACCTTC TRBV7-2 - TRBJ1-2 -
CASSWKQGGETQYF TGTGCCAGCAGCTGGAAGCAGGGGGGTGAGACCCAGTACTTC TRBV7-2 - TRBJ2-5 -
CASSSRAGGITDTQYF TGCGCCAGCAGCTCCCGAGCGGGGGGGATCACAGATACGCAGTATTTT TRBV5-1 - TRBJ2-3 TRBD2
CASSLSQGSSYNSPLHF TGTGCCAGTAGTCTTAGCCAAGGAAGCTCCTATAATTCACCCCTCCACTTT TRBV19 - TRBJ1-6 -
CASSAGQGNLYGYTF TGTGCCAGCAGCGCGGGACAGGGGAATCTCTATGGCTACACCTTC TRBV9 - TRBJ1-2 TRBD1
CAGSTGHYEQYF TGTGCCGGATCCACGGGACACTACGAGCAGTACTTC TRBV28 - TRBJ2-7 -
CASRRDRGQSVGELFF TGTGCCAGCAGAAGGGACAGGGGGCAGTCGGTCGGGGAGCTGTTTTTT TRBV11-1 - TRBJ2-2 TRBD1
CASSIDRAAGNTIYF TGTGCCAGCAGCATAGACAGGGCGGCTGGAAACACCATATATTTT TRBV7-2 - TRBJ1-3 TRBD1
CASSFYDTQYF TGTGCCAGCAGCTTTTATGATACGCAGTATTTT TRBV7-9 - TRBJ2-3 -
CASSFPDQPQHF TGTGCCAGCAGCTTTCCGGATCAGCCCCAGCATTTT TRBV7-9 - TRBJ1-5 -
CASSQGGANEKLFF TGTGCCAGCAGTCAAGGGGGAGCTAATGAAAAACTGTTTTTT TRBV28 - TRBJ1-4 -
CASSITKRTPLHF TGTGCCAGTAGTATAACTAAGAGAACACCCCTCCACTTT TRBV19 - TRBJ1-6 -
CASSLQEGSEQYF TGTGCCAGCAGCTTACAGGAGGGTTCCGAGCAGTACTTC TRBV11-3 - TRBJ2-7 -
CASSQTVSGTGELFF TGCGCCAGCAGCCAGACCGTTTCAGGCACCGGGGAGCTGTTTTTT TRBV4-3 - TRBJ2-2 -
CASSITGTSGNEQYF TGTGCCAGCAGCATCACCGGGACTAGCGGGAACGAGCAGTACTTC TRBV9 - TRBJ2-7 TRBD2
CASSVWTSGGLADTQYF TGTGCCAGCAGTGTATGGACTAGCGGGGGACTGGCAGATACGCAGTATTTT TRBV6-1 - TRBJ2-3 TRBD2
CASSLGGSPMYNEQFF TGTGCCAGCAGCTTAGGCGGGAGCCCCATGTACAATGAGCAGTTCTTC TRBV11-3 - TRBJ2-1 TRBD2
CASSWGEGEQYF TGTGCCAGCAGCTGGGGGGAGGGGGAGCAGTACTTC TRBV5-4 - TRBJ2-7 TRBD2
CASSPGTAYQPQHF TGTGCCAGCAGCCCCGGGACAGCCTATCAGCCCCAGCATTTT TRBV7-2 once TRBJ1-5 TRBD1
CASHSISGNDEAFF TGCGCCAGCCACTCCATTTCAGGGAATGATGAAGCTTTCTTT TRBV5-1 - TRBJ1-1 -
CASSITGGARNNEQFF TGTGCCAGCAGCATAACGGGGGGCGCGCGGAACAATGAGCAGTTCTTC TRBV5-4 - TRBJ2-1 -
CASRRELRREQYF TGTGCCAGCAGGCGGGAGCTTAGGCGCGAGCAGTACTTC TRBV2 once TRBJ2-7 TRBD2